This TCR beta chain is drawn from a study of early T cells in non-severe SARS-CoV-2 infection. TCRdb called the 5' RACE reads again in MiXCR, with one record for every CDR3 protein. The data show under 45,000 distinct CDR3 sequences, with 5.4% seen just once and about 5.5% held by the top ten. CDR1 is DFQATT, CDR2 SNEGSKA, per germline (reference sequence). The V and J ends lost 6 bases and 6 bases respectively, with 12 bases between them. There are 12 residues in the CDR3. By share of the sample, this clonotype is medium-sized. The chain joins TRBV20-1 to TRBJ2-1; no firm D call. Material: whole blood, obtained at baseline. This receptor was identified in an adult who was a healthcare worker with PCR-confirmed SARS-CoV-2 infection or an uninfected control (not recorded which). The CDR3 is CSAAVEVNEQFF. Written as DNA, the CDR3 is TGCAGTGCGGCAGTTGAAGTCAATGAGCAGTTCTTC.